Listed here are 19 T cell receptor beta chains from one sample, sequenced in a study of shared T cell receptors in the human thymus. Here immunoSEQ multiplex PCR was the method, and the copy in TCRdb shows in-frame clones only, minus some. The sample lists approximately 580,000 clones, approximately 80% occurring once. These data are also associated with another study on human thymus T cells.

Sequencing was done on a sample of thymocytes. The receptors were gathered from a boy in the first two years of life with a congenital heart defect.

CDR3 nucleotides: TGTGCCAGTAGTGGGGGGACTAGCGGTTACAATGAGCAGTTCTTC. As protein: CASSGGTSGYNEQFF. This sequence joins TRBV19 and TRBJ2-1, with 11 nucleotides matching TRBD2. Germline values: CDR1 LNHDA, CDR2 SQIVND (reference sequence). V shed 5 bases and J 4 bases; nucleotides not matched to a gene: 4. The length of the CDR3 is 15 residues.

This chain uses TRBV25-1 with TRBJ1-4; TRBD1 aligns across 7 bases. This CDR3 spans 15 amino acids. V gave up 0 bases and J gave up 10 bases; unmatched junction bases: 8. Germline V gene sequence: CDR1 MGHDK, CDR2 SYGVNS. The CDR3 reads CASSEYRTGEAKLFF. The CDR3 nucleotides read TGTGCCAGCAGTGAATATCGAACAGGGGAGGCAAAACTGTTTTTT.

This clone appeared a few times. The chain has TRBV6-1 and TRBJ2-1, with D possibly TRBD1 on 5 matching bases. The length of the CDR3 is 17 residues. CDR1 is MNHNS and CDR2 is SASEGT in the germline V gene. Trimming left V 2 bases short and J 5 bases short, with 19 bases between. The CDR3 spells CASSERPKGTGDNEQFF. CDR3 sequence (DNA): TGTGCCAGCAGTGAACGTCCCAAAGGAACAGGAGACAATGAGCAGTTCTTC.

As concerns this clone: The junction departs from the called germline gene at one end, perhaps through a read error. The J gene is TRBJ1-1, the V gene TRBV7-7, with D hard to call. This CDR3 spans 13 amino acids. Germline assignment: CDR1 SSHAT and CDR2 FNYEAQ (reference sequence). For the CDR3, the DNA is TGTGCTAGCAGCTTAGGGCAGAACACTGAAGCTTTCTTT. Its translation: CASSLGQNTEAFF.

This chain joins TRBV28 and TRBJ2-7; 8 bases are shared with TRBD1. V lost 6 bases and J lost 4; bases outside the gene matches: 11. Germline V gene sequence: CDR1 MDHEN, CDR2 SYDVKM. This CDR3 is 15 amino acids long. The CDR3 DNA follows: TGTGCCAGCAGCCGAACGGACAGGGTTCCTTACGAGCAGTACTTC. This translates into CASSRTDRVPYEQYF. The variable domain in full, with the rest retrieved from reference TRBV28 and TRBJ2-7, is DVKVTQSSRYLVKRTGEKVFLECVQDMDHENMFWYRQDPGLGLRLIYFSYDVKMKEKGDIPEGYSVSREKKERFSLILESASTNQTSMYLCASSRTDRVPYEQYFGPGTRLTVT.

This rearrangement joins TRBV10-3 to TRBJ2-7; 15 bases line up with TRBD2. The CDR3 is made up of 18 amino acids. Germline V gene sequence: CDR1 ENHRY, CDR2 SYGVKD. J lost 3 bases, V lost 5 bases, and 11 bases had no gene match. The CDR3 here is CAISPGLAGGARGYEQYF. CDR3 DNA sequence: TGTGCCATCAGTCCGGGACTAGCGGGAGGAGCCCGCGGCTACGAGCAGTACTTC.

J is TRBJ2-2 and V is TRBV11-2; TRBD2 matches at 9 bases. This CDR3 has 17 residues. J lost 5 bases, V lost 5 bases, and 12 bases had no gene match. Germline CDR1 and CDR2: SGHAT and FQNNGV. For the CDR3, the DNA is TGTGCCAGCAGCCCAGTCCCCCTAGCGGGATTAACCGGGGAGCTGTTTTTT. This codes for CASSPVPLAGLTGELFF.

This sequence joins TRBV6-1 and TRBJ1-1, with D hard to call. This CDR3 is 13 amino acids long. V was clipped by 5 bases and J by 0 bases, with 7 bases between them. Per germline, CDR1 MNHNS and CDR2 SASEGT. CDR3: CASSQTLNTEAFF. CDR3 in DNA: TGTGCCAGCAGTCAGACATTGAACACTGAAGCTTTCTTT.

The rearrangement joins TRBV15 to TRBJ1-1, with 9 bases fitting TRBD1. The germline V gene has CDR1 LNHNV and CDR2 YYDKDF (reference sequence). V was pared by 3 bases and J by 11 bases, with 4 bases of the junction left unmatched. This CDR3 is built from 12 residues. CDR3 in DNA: TGTGCCACCAGCAGGAGGGACAGGGAGGCTTTCTTT. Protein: CATSRRDREAFF.

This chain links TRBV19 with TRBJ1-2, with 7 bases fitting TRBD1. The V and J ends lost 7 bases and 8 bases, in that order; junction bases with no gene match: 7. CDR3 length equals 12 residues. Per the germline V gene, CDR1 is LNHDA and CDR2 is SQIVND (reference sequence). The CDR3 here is CASNGTVWGYTF. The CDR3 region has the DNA TGTGCCAGTAACGGGACAGTGTGGGGCTACACCTTC.

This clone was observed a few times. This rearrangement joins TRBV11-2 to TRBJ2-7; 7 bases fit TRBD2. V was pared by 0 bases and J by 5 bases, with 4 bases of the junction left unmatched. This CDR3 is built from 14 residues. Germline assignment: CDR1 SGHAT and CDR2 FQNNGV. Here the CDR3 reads CASSLDLAADEQYF. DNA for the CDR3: TGTGCCAGCAGCTTAGATCTAGCGGCGGACGAGCAGTACTTC.

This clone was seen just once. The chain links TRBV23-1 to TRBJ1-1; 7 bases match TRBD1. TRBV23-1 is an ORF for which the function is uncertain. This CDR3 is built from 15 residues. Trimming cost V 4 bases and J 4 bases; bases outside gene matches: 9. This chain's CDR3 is CASSPTGVGGTEAFF. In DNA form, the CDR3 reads TGCGCCAGCAGTCCAACAGGGGTGGGGGGCACTGAAGCTTTCTTT.

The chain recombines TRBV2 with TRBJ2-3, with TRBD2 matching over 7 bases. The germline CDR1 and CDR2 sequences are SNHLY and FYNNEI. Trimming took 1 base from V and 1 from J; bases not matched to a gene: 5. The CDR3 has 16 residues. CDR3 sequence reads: CASSEVGGGGTDTQYF. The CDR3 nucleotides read TGTGCCAGCAGTGAAGTGGGGGGAGGGGGCACAGATACGCAGTATTTT. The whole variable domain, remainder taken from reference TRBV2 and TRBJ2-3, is EPEVTQTPSHQVTQMGQEVILRCVPISNHLYFYWYRQILGQKVEFLVSFYNNEISEKSEIFDDQFSVERPDGSNFTLKIRSTKLEDSAMYFCASSEVGGGGTDTQYFGPGTRLTVL.

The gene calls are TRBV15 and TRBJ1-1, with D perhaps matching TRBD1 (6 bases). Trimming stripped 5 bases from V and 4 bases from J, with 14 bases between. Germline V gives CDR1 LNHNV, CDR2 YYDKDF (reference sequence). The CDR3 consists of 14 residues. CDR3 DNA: TGTGCCACCAGCCCGCCGCAGGGGATCACTGAAGCTTTCTTT. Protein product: CATSPPQGITEAFF.

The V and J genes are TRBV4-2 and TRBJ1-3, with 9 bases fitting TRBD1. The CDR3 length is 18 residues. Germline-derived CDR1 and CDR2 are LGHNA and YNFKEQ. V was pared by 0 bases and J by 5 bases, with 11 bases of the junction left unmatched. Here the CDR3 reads CASSQDGGGTGTRNTIYF. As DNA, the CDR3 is TGTGCCAGCAGCCAAGATGGGGGCGGGACAGGGACTAGAAACACCATATATTTT.

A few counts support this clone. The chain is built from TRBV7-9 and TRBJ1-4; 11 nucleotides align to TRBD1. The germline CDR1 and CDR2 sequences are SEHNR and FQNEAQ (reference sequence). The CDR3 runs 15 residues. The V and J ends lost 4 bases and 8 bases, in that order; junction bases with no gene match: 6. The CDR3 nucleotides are TGTGCCAGCAGCTCCCGGGACAGGGGGAAGGAAAAACTGTTTTTT. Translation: CASSSRDRGKEKLFF.

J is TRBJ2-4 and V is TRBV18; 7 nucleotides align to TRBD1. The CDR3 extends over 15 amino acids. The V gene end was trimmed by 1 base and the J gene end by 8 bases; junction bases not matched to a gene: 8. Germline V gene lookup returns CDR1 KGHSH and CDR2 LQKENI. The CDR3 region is CASSPRQGEAYIQYF. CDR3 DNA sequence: TGTGCCAGCTCACCACGACAGGGAGAGGCGTACATTCAGTACTTC. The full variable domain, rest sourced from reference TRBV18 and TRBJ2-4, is NAGVMQNPRHLVRRRGQEARLRCSPMKGHSHVYWYRQLPEEGLKFMVYLQKENIIDESGMPKERFSAEFPKEGPSILRIQQVVRGDSAAYFCASSPRQGEAYIQYFGAGTRLSVL.

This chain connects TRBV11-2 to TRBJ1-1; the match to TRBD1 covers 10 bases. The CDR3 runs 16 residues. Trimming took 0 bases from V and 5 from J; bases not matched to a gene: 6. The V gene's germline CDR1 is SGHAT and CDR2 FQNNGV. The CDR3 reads CASSLEGQGPRTEAFF. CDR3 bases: TGTGCCAGCAGCTTAGAGGGACAGGGGCCGAGGACTGAAGCTTTCTTT.

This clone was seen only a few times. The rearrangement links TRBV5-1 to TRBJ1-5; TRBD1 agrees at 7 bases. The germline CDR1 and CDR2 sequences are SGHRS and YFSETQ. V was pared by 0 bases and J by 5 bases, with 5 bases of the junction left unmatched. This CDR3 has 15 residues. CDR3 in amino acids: CASSLDGRGDQPQHF. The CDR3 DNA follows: TGCGCCAGCAGCTTGGATGGCAGGGGGGATCAGCCCCAGCATTTT.